Listed here are 15 T cell receptor beta chains from one sample, sequenced in a study of cytomegalovirus exposure and HLA in healthy donors (dated by TCRdb to the late 2010s). The library was generated by the immunoSEQ multiplex PCR assay. For the multiplex PCR, a mixture combining 60 forward primers for TCR Vbeta segments and 13 reverse primers for TCR Jbeta segments was used. As stored in TCRdb, this immuneACCESS dataset retains in-frame rearrangements with V and J assigned. A fraction of the clones does not appear; measured against another copy, unresolved V genes explain less than half of the discrepancy, and the remainder lacks a known reason. The sample table gives about 88,000 clones. Clones ranked in the top ten supply 5% to 6.5% of the sample. Sequencing input: PBMCs. All receptors derive from a girl between 5 and 17 years old in good health and CMV-seropositive.

The chain carries TRBV30 and TRBJ2-5, with D unresolved. Germline CDR1 and CDR2: GTSNPN and SVGIG (reference sequence). The V end lost 4 bases, the J end lost 5 bases, and 11 bases lay between the germline ends. The length of the CDR3 is 12 residues. The CDR3 spells CAWTGPSETQYF. The CDR3 DNA sequence: TGTGCCTGGACAGGCCCGTCGGAGACCCAGTACTTC.

The CDR3 DNA reads as TGTGCCAGTAGTCCCTGGAAGGGGGACACTGAAGCTTTCTTT. Protein: CASSPWKGDTEAFF. This sequence joins TRBV19 and TRBJ1-1, with D tentatively TRBD1 (6 bases). Germline loops: CDR1 LNHDA, CDR2 SQIVND (reference sequence). Trimming pared 5 bases from V and 3 bases from J, leaving 13 bases between. The CDR3 is 14 residues long. Combining the CDR3 with reference TRBV19 and TRBJ1-1 gives the whole variable domain DGGITQSPKYLFRKEGQNVTLSCEQNLNHDAMYWYRQDPGQGLRLIYYSQIVNDFQKGDIAEGYSVSREKKESFPLTVTSAQKNPTAFYLCASSPWKGDTEAFFGQGTRLTVV.

This chain connects TRBV10-3 to TRBJ2-7, with D possibly being TRBD1 (6 bases). This CDR3 contains 12 residues. V was shortened by 9 bases and J by 7 bases, with 16 bases between the two germline ends. CDR1 and CDR2 (germline): ENHRY, SYGVKD. This chain's CDR3 is CAINTDDREQYF. CDR3 bases: TGTGCCATTAATACCGATGACAGGGAGCAGTACTTC.

The chain has TRBV6-5 and TRBJ2-1; 8 nucleotides match TRBD2. Trimming cost V 5 bases and J 5 bases; bases outside gene matches: 8. The CDR3 has 15 amino acids. The germline CDR1 and CDR2 sequences are MNHEY and SVGAGI. The CDR3 reads CASSPNSGTDNEQFF. CDR3 bases: TGTGCCAGCAGTCCTAATAGCGGGACTGACAATGAGCAGTTCTTC.

The chain recombines TRBV6-5 with TRBJ1-1; unclear D gene. Trimming removed 0 bases from V and 10 bases from J, with 15 bases in between. The CDR3 sequence is 14 residues long. Germline V gives CDR1 MNHEY, CDR2 SVGAGI. The CDR3 here is CASSYSHEVAGAFF. CDR3 sequence (DNA): TGTGCCAGCAGTTACTCCCATGAAGTGGCAGGAGCTTTCTTT.

The chain joins TRBV27 to TRBJ2-1; D call uncertain. From germline, CDR1 is MNHEY and CDR2 SMNVEV (reference sequence). V lost 2 bases and J 0 bases, leaving 8 bases between the germline ends. There are 15 residues in the CDR3. CDR3 sequence: CASSLAASSYNEQFF. In DNA, the CDR3 is TGTGCCAGCAGTTTAGCAGCGAGCTCCTACAATGAGCAGTTCTTC.

The rearrangement links TRBV2 to TRBJ2-5, with D perhaps matching TRBD1 (6 bases). Germline V gene lookup returns CDR1 SNHLY and CDR2 FYNNEI. Trimming removed 6 bases at V and 4 bases at J, with 12 bases between. The CDR3 runs 13 residues. The CDR3 reads CASRNRVGETQYF. The CDR3, as DNA: TGTGCCAGCAGAAACAGGGTAGGAGAGACCCAGTACTTC.

The genes are TRBV2 and TRBJ1-6; 7 bases are shared with TRBD1. V was clipped by 6 bases and J by 7 bases; unmatched bases: 9. Germline V CDR1 and CDR2: SNHLY, FYNNEI. The CDR3 has 15 residues. Here the CDR3 DNA reads TGTGCCAGCAGGCCTGGGACAGTCCAAAATTCACCCCTCCACTTT. The encoded protein is CASRPGTVQNSPLHF.

The chain couples TRBV15 to TRBJ1-1; D is uncertain. Trimming shortened V by 0 bases and J by 8 bases, and 10 bases separated the two germline ends. Per germline, CDR1 LNHNV and CDR2 YYDKDF (reference sequence). There are 13 residues in the CDR3. As DNA, the CDR3 is TGTGCCACCAGCAGAGATTTGACACCAGAAGCTTTCTTT. It is translated as CATSRDLTPEAFF.

This chain uses TRBV9 with TRBJ1-4, with TRBD1 identical over 9 bases. V shed 3 bases and J 6 bases; nucleotides not matched to a gene: 6. There are 15 residues in the CDR3. Germline V lookup: CDR1 SGDLS, CDR2 YYNGEE. This CDR3 is CASSATGGKDEKLFF. For the CDR3, the DNA is TGTGCCAGCAGCGCGACAGGGGGTAAAGATGAAAAACTGTTTTTT.

The chain has TRBV5-1 and TRBJ1-2; TRBD1 matches 8 bases. V gave up 4 bases and J gave up 8 bases; unmatched junction bases: 10. Germline V gene data show CDR1 as SGHRS and CDR2 as YFSETQ. The CDR3 is made up of 14 amino acids. CDR3 sequence: CASSEGQVERGYTF. The CDR3, as DNA: TGCGCCAGCAGCGAGGGACAGGTTGAGAGAGGCTACACCTTC.

This chain uses TRBV7-6 with TRBJ2-2; 9 bases are a match to TRBD1. Germline CDR1 and CDR2: SGHVS and FNYEAQ. The CDR3 runs to 17 residues. V was pared by 0 bases and J by 4 bases, with 6 bases of the junction left unmatched. Here the CDR3 reads CASSLASGTGITGELFF. The CDR3 DNA is TGTGCCAGCAGCTTAGCGTCCGGGACAGGGATCACCGGGGAGCTGTTTTTT.

V and J are TRBV27 and TRBJ2-2; 9 bases match TRBD1. The V gene's germline CDR1 is MNHEY and CDR2 SMNVEV (reference sequence). The CDR3 is made up of 14 amino acids. J was trimmed by 5 bases and V by 6 bases; bases with no gene match: 4. CDR3 nucleotides: TGTGCCAGCAGGCCGACAGGGGGGACCGGGGAGCTGTTTTTT. This translates into CASRPTGGTGELFF.

The chain joins TRBV6-5 to TRBJ2-1; 7 nucleotides agree with TRBD2. V dropped 6 bases and J dropped 5; count of bases not matched to a gene: 1. The CDR3 consists of 12 residues. The germline CDR1 and CDR2 sequences are MNHEY and SVGAGI. The CDR3 region is CASRGGDNEQFF. The CDR3 bases are TGTGCCAGCAGGGGAGGGGACAATGAGCAGTTCTTC.

The chain carries TRBV18 and TRBJ2-5, with D hard to call. Trimming left V 6 bases short and J 1 base short, with 12 bases between. This CDR3 contains 14 residues. In germline, CDR1 is KGHSH, CDR2 LQKENI. The CDR3 DNA follows: TGTGCCAGCTCCACCTCAGGCAGCCAAGAGACCCAGTACTTC. Translation gives CASSTSGSQETQYF.